This T cell receptor beta chain stems from a study of cytomegalovirus exposure and HLA in healthy donors (TCRdb year 2017). Notes on the research overall: The 500 to 700 repertoires of the first cohort and the approximately 130 validation repertoires were produced on the same platform, according to a later analysis. The study aimed to test whether signatures of past pathogen exposure could be identified by cataloging public T cell receptors. A separate validation cohort of approximately 130 different subjects was used in addition to the approximately 670-subject first cohort. The study combined high-throughput TCR immunosequencing, statistical association of individual TCRs with disease status, and machine learning to predict cytomegalovirus infection status.

Library preparation was by the immunoSEQ multiplex PCR assay. In the source study's methods: A statistical classification framework was built for diagnosing cytomegalovirus status from the catalog of TCR beta chain sequences. This immuneACCESS table, as held by TCRdb, lists in-frame sequences with V and J called but not all clones. Of the missing ones, under half trace to an unresolved V gene in checked studies; the others have no known cause. V, J and clone size are those of that table, while D and trimming were read from the DNA. The sample profile shows over 200,000 clones; about 91% of them were found once. The ten most abundant clones make up about 2.7% of the sample. The donors belonged to the validation cohort of under 150 subjects, which was separate from the roughly 670-subject first cohort. The study at large found these results: A few of the identified cytomegalovirus-associated TCR beta chains were confirmed in vitro to be specific for cytomegalovirus antigens. The classifier was reported to diagnose cytomegalovirus status with high specificity and sensitivity in both the original and validation cohorts. The authors suggested that the approach could potentially be generalized to other disease states and immunological phenotypes. All 110 or so repertoires were used to score co-occurrence in the validation cohort in a later analysis, because that analysis had no HLA typing for the cohort. Subsequent analysis determined that TCRs grouped into clusters in the first cohort also showed a tendency toward co-occurrence across the roughly 110 validation repertoires, and approximately 93% of cluster scores exceeded 0. The study gave a list of 150 to 200 TCR beta chains associated with cytomegalovirus. Most TCR sequences were observed very rarely across donors, whereas some public TCRs were present in many individuals.

Counted from cysteine to phenylalanine, this CDR3 has 14 amino acids. Only the CDR3 part of the read is kept: 42 bases, read in frame from the first base. V sheds 6 bases and J sheds 4 bases, leaving 17 bases between their ends. From a lookup of the germline V gene, CDR1 and CDR2 are SGDLS and YYNGEE. In the case of this clone: Its antigen remains undetermined. Base qualities are not at hand, and no much larger clone is one base apart.

The clonotype was recovered from a woman between 18 and 30 years old in good health and CMV-seronegative. This chain joins TRBV9 to TRBJ2-7; a tentative D match to TRBD1 spans 6 bases. The sequenced sample consisted of PBMCs. The DNA sequence is given as TGTGCCAGCAATCAACTGACAGGTTTGTACGAGCAGTACTTC. The translation is CASNQLTGLYEQYF.